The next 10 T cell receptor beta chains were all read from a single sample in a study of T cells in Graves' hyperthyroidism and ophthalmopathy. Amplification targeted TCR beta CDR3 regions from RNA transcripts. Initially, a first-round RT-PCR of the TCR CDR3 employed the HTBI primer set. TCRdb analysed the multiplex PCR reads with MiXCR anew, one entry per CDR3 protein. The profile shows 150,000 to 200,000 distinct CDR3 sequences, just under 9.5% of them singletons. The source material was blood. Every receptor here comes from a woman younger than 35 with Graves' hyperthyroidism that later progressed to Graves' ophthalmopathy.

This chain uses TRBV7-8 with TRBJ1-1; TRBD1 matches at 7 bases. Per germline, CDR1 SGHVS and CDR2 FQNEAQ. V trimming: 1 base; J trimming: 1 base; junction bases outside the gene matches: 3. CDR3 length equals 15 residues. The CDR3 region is CASSLVPGGNTEAFF. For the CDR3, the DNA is TGTGCCAGCAGCTTAGTTCCAGGGGGGAACACTGAAGCTTTCTTT.

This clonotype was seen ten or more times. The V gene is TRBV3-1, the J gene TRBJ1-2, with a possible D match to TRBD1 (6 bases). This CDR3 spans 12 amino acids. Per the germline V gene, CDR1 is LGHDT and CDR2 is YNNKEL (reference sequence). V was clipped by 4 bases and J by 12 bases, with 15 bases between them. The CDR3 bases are TGTGCCAGCAGCCCAACCGTCGGGGGGCACACCTTC. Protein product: CASSPTVGGHTF.

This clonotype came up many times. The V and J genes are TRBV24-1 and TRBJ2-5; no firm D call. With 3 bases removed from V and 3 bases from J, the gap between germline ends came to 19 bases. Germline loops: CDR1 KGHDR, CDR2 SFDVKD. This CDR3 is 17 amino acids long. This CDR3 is CATSDPRPGGEEETQYF. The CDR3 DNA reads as TGTGCCACCAGTGATCCCCGACCCGGTGGCGAGGAAGAGACCCAGTACTTC.

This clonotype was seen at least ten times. Here the CDR3 reads CASARTGSGDTEAFF. CDR3 DNA: TGTGCCAGCGCCAGGACAGGGAGTGGGGACACTGAAGCTTTCTTT. The gene calls are TRBV13 and TRBJ1-1; 8 bases line up with TRBD1. Germline lookup yields CDR1 PRHDT and CDR2 FYEKMQ (reference sequence). V shed 8 bases and J 3 bases; nucleotides not matched to a gene: 11. The CDR3 length is 15 residues.

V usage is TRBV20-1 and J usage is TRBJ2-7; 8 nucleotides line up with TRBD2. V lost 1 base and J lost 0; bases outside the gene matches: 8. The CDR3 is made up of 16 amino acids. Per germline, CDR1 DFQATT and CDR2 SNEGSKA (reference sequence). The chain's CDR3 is CSARVGGSGDSYEQYF. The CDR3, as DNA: TGCAGTGCTAGAGTAGGTGGTAGCGGGGACTCCTACGAGCAGTACTTC.

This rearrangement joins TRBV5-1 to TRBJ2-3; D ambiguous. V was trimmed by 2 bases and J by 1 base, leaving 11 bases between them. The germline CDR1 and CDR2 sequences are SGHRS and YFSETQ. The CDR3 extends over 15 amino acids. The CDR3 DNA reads TGCGCCAGCAGCTTCCAGTCGACCGGCACAGATACGCAGTATTTT. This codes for CASSFQSTGTDTQYF.

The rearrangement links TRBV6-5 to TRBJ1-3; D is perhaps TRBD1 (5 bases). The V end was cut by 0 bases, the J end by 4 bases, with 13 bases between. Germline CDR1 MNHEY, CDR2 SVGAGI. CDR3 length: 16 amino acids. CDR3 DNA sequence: TGTGCCAGCAGTTACTCACCAGGGTTCATAGGAAACACCATATATTTT. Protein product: CASSYSPGFIGNTIYF.

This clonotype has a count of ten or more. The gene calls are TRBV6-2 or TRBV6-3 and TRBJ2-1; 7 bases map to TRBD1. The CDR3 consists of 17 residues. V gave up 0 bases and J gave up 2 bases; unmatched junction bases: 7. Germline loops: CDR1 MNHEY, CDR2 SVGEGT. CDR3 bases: TGTGCCAGCAGTTACTCGGGTCCGGACAGGCCCTACAATGAGCAGTTCTTC. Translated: CASSYSGPDRPYNEQFF.

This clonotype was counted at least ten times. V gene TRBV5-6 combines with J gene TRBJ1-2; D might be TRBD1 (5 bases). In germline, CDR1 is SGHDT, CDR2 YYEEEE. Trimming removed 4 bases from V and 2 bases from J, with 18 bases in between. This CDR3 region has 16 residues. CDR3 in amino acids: CASSREQDLGNYGYTF. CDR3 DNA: TGTGCCAGCAGCCGGGAACAGGATCTCGGCAACTATGGCTACACCTTC.

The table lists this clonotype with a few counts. The CDR3 loop is CASSVGNNIYTGELFF. CDR3 nucleotides: TGTGCCAGCAGCGTAGGTAACAACATATACACCGGGGAGCTGTTTTTT. The genes are TRBV9 and TRBJ2-2; no firm D call. The CDR3 has 16 residues. Germline V gives CDR1 SGDLS, CDR2 YYNGEE. Trimming took off 0 bases at V and 3 bases at J, with 12 bases between the two ends.